The source of this T cell receptor (beta chain) is a study of blood T cell repertoires in COVID-19. Whole-study context: T cells, B-cell-depleted T cells, or PBMCs supplied cDNA or gDNA.

CDR3 length equals 16 residues. V was trimmed by 5 bases and J by 0 bases, leaving 14 bases between them. Germline values: CDR1 SGHVS, CDR2 FNYEAQ. The authors' processing: Reference gene primer amplification yielded estimated nucleated cell counts. Only in-frame clones appear in the TCRdb table, and some are missing; sequencing was by immunoSEQ multiplex PCR. The DNA was the basis for D and trimming; V, J and clone size are from that table. The table lists fewer than 250,000 clones, 83% of them singletons. Sample: peripheral blood. This sequence originates from a human donor in a cohort sampled during active COVID-19. The V gene is TRBV7-6, the J gene TRBJ2-1; weak D call: TRBD1 (6 bases). The CDR3 spells CASSPQTGSSYNEQFF. The DNA of the CDR3 is TGTGCCAGCAGCCCCCAGACAGGTAGCTCCTACAATGAGCAGTTCTTC.